The rows below give T cell receptor beta chains drawn from one sample of a study of blood T cell repertoires in COVID-19. Profiling relied on immunoSEQ multiplex PCR, and the TCRdb table lists in-frame clones only, not all of them. Of hundreds of thousands of clones in the sample, approximately 90% are singletons; the top ten hold 4.3%. The sequencing input was peripheral blood. Source of these receptors: a woman aged 25 to 45 with acute or convalescent COVID-19. Both conserved end residues are part of each CDR3. The D gene is left open where the match is weak. Clone size appears in some rows only: once, few, many, or a class for an expanded clone.

v_call,clone_size,d_call,j_call,cdr3_aa,cdr3_nt
TRBV18,-,-,TRBJ1-4,CASSPQDISNEKLFF,TGTGCCAGCTCACCACAGGACATTTCTAATGAAAAACTGTTTTTT
TRBV3-1/TRBV3-2,-,-,TRBJ2-1,CASSQGAGRGYEQFF,TGTGCCAGCAGCCAAGGGGCAGGTAGAGGGTATGAGCAGTTCTTC
TRBV3-1/TRBV3-2,-,-,TRBJ2-1,CASSPPGGQAYNEQFF,TGTGCCAGCAGCCCACCTGGTGGCCAGGCCTACAATGAGCAGTTCTTC
TRBV5-1,-,-,TRBJ1-5,CATLVGPNQPQHF,TGCGCCACCCTGGTGGGGCCCAATCAGCCCCAGCATTTT
TRBV3-1/TRBV3-2,once,TRBD1,TRBJ2-5,CASSQGLKTGGETQYF,TGTGCCAGCAGCCAAGGGTTAAAGACAGGGGGAGAGACCCAGTACTTC
TRBV5-6,-,-,TRBJ2-3,CASSLGPGQPPYF,TGTGCCAGCAGCTTGGGTCCGGGACAACCCCCGTATTTT
TRBV4-1,-,-,TRBJ1-4,CASSQVGRYNEKLFF,TGCGCCAGCAGCCAGGTGGGGCGGTACAATGAAAAACTGTTTTTT
TRBV11-1,-,-,TRBJ1-2,CASSLDRNYGYTF,TGTGCCAGCAGCTTAGACAGAAACTATGGCTACACCTTC
TRBV20-1,-,-,TRBJ1-3,CSASAPPGQEVAGNTIYF,TGCAGTGCTAGTGCCCCCCCGGGACAAGAAGTAGCTGGAAACACCATATATTTT
TRBV2,-,TRBD2,TRBJ2-3,CASSGLAGGTDTQYF,TGTGCCAGCAGTGGGCTAGCGGGGGGCACAGATACGCAGTATTTT
TRBV4-1,-,TRBD1,TRBJ1-3,CASSQNRGIGNTIYF,TGCGCCAGCAGCCAGAACAGGGGGATCGGAAACACCATATATTTT
TRBV6-5,-,-,TRBJ1-4,CASKGVAEKLFF,TGTGCCAGCAAGGGGGTAGCCGAAAAACTGTTTTTT
TRBV19,-,-,TRBJ1-2,CASRRQTYGYTF,TGTGCCAGTAGGAGACAGACATATGGCTACACCTTC
TRBV11-2,-,TRBD2,TRBJ2-7,CASSLELAFEQYF,TGTGCCAGCAGCTTGGAACTAGCGTTCGAGCAGTACTTC
TRBV5-1,-,-,TRBJ2-3,CASSPPKGGGADTQYF,TGCGCCAGCAGCCCACCAAAGGGGGGGGGCGCAGATACGCAGTATTTT
TRBV9,once,-,TRBJ2-5,CASSVEGGSGTQYF,TGTGCCAGCAGCGTAGAGGGGGGGTCCGGGACCCAGTACTTC
TRBV3-1/TRBV3-2,-,-,TRBJ1-2,CASSQGAAGHGYTF,TGTGCCAGCAGCCAGGGGGCTGCAGGACATGGCTACACCTTC
TRBV11-2,-,-,TRBJ2-5,CASRPGVSGGYQETQYF,TGTGCCAGCAGGCCGGGTGTTAGCGGCGGTTACCAAGAGACCCAGTACTTC
TRBV5-1,-,TRBD1,TRBJ1-3,CASSPSGQERNTIYF,TGCGCCAGCAGCCCCTCCGGACAGGAACGAAACACCATATATTTT
TRBV28,-,TRBD2,TRBJ2-5,CASSKTSVYKETQYF,TGTGCCAGCAGTAAGACTAGCGTATACAAAGAGACCCAGTACTTC
TRBV11-2,-,-,TRBJ2-3,CASSFEGLFLTDTQYF,TGTGCCAGCAGCTTTGAGGGACTCTTTCTCACAGATACGCAGTATTTT
TRBV27,-,TRBD1,TRBJ2-1,CASSSTGTGDNEQFF,TGTGCCAGCAGTTCCACCGGGACAGGGGACAATGAGCAGTTCTTC
TRBV18,-,-,TRBJ2-3,CASSPEWGTQDSSTDTQYF,TGTGCCAGCTCACCCGAATGGGGTACCCAGGACTCTAGCACAGATACGCAGTATTTT
TRBV30,-,TRBD1,TRBJ1-2,CAWRMPDRGHVTF,TGTGCCTGGAGGATGCCGGACAGGGGGCATGTAACCTTC
TRBV13,-,-,TRBJ2-7,CASSSSRPGLSSYEQYF,TGTGCCAGCAGCTCATCCCGACCGGGACTGAGCTCCTACGAGCAGTACTTC
TRBV5-6,-,TRBD1,TRBJ2-1,CASSASPGQGRIDEQFF,TGTGCCAGCAGCGCGTCCCCGGGACAGGGGAGAATCGATGAGCAGTTCTTC
TRBV27,-,TRBD1,TRBJ1-5,CASSLSNRGRFQPQHF,TGTGCCAGCAGTTTATCGAACAGGGGGCGATTTCAGCCCCAGCATTTT
TRBV7-9,-,TRBD1,TRBJ1-2,CASRTTGANYGYTF,TGTGCCAGCAGAACAACAGGGGCTAACTATGGCTACACCTTC
TRBV24-1,-,TRBD1,TRBJ2-1,CATSDPRDRVHEQFF,TGTGCCACCAGTGACCCTAGGGACAGGGTCCATGAGCAGTTCTTC
TRBV6-6,-,-,TRBJ2-3,CASSPRRSTDTQYF,TGTGCCAGCAGCCCTAGACGAAGCACAGATACGCAGTATTTT
TRBV30,-,TRBD1,TRBJ1-4,CAWSAIDRAANEKLFF,TGTGCCTGGAGTGCAATCGACAGGGCGGCTAATGAAAAACTGTTTTTT
TRBV2,-,-,TRBJ1-5,CASSESGLAQHF,TGTGCCAGCAGTGAAAGCGGGCTGGCCCAGCATTTT
TRBV5-1,-,-,TRBJ1-1,CASSLEEGRTEAFF,TGCGCCAGCAGCTTGGAGGAGGGTAGGACTGAAGCTTTCTTT
TRBV6-6,-,-,TRBJ1-2,CASSYLPPGPYGYTF,TGTGCCAGCAGTTACTTGCCTCCAGGGCCCTATGGCTACACCTTC
TRBV28,-,TRBD2,TRBJ2-2,CASSRRTSGGASGELFF,TGTGCCAGCAGCCGACGTACTAGCGGGGGGGCCAGCGGGGAGCTGTTTTTT
TRBV4-1,-,-,TRBJ1-2,CASSQVDEGDYGYTF,TGCGCCAGCAGCCAAGTTGATGAGGGGGACTATGGCTACACCTTC
TRBV6-1,-,-,TRBJ2-3,CASSDQGFADTQYF,TGTGCCAGCAGTGATCAGGGATTTGCAGATACGCAGTATTTT
TRBV10-2,-,-,TRBJ1-2,CASSEFLRWYGYTF,TGCGCCAGCAGTGAGTTCCTGAGGTGGTATGGCTACACCTTC
TRBV5-1,-,-,TRBJ1-2,CASSSEGYGYTF,TGCGCCAGCAGCTCGGAGGGGTATGGCTACACCTTC
TRBV25-1,-,TRBD1,TRBJ1-2,CASSESKTGGRTTF,TGTGCCAGCAGTGAATCGAAGACAGGGGGCCGGACCACCTTC
TRBV7-3,-,TRBD1,TRBJ2-3,CASSFGQGDTDTQYF,TGTGCCAGCAGCTTCGGACAGGGGGACACAGATACGCAGTATTTT
TRBV2,-,TRBD1,TRBJ1-3,CASRNPGQTSGNTIYF,TGTGCCAGCAGAAACCCGGGACAGACCTCTGGAAACACCATATATTTT
TRBV4-1,once,-,TRBJ1-2,CASSQDVGPGIEGSTF,-
TRBV5-1,-,-,TRBJ2-1,CASSFSFVGGLYNEQFF,TGCGCCAGCAGCTTCTCGTTCGTAGGGGGACTATACAATGAGCAGTTCTTC
TRBV5-4,-,TRBD2,TRBJ2-7,CASSPLAGPGEQYF,TGTGCCAGCAGTCCACTAGCGGGTCCTGGGGAGCAGTACTTC
TRBV19,-,TRBD1,TRBJ1-6,CASRQQGYNSPLHF,TGTGCCAGTAGGCAACAGGGGTATAATTCACCCCTCCACTTT
TRBV7-6,-,-,TRBJ1-4,CASSHGTWGVPNEKLFF,TGTGCCAGCAGCCACGGAACGTGGGGGGTTCCCAATGAAAAACTGTTTTTT
TRBV30,once,-,TRBJ2-3,CAWSVGNAGDTQYF,TGTGCCTGGAGTGTAGGGAACGCGGGGGATACGCAGTATTTT
TRBV27,-,TRBD1,TRBJ1-1,CASKRGQGVNTEAFF,TGTGCCAGCAAACGGGGACAGGGGGTGAACACTGAAGCTTTCTTT
TRBV29-1,-,TRBD1,TRBJ1-2,CSVALTLDRGHGYTF,TGCAGCGTTGCTTTGACCTTGGACAGGGGACATGGCTACACCTTC
TRBV28,-,-,TRBJ1-2,CATVGPYGYTF,TGTGCCACCGTGGGGCCCTATGGCTACACCTTC
TRBV19,-,TRBD2,TRBJ2-3,CASSPRLAGYSTDTQYF,TGTGCCAGTAGTCCGCGACTAGCGGGGTACAGCACAGATACGCAGTATTTT